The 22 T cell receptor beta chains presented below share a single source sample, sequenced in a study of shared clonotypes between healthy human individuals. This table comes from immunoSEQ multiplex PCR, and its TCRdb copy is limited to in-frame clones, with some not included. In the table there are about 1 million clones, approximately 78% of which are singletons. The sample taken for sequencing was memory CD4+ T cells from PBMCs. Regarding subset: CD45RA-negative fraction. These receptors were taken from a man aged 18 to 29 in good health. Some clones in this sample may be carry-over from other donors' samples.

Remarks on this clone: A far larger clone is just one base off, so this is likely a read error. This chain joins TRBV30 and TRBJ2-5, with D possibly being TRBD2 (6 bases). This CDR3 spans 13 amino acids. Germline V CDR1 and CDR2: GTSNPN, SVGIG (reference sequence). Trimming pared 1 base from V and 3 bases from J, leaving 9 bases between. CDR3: CAWSAGGKETQYF. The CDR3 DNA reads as TGTGCCTGGAGTGCGGGCGGGAAAGAGACCCAGTACTTC.

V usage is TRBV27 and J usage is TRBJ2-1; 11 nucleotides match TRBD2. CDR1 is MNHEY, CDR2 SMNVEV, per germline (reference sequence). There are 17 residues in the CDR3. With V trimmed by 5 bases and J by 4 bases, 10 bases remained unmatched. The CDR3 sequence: CASSQKLAGVAYNEQFF. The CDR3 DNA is TGTGCCAGCAGTCAAAAACTAGCGGGGGTAGCTTACAATGAGCAGTTCTTC.

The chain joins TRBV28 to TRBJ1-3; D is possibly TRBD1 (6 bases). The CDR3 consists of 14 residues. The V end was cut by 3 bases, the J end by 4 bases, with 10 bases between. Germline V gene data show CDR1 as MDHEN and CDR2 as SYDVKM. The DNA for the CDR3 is TGTGCCAGCAGTTTTAGGACAGTAGGAAACACCATATATTTT. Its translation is CASSFRTVGNTIYF.

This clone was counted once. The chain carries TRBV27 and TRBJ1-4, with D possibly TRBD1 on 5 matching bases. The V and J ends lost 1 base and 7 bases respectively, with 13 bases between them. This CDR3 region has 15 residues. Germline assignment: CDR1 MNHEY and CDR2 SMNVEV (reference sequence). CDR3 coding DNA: TGTGCCAGCAGTTTATTAGGGGACTACGCTGAAAAACTGTTTTTT. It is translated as CASSLLGDYAEKLFF.

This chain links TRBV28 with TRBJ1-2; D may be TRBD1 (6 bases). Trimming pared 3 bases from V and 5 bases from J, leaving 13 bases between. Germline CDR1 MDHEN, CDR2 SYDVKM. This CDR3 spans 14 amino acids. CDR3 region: CASSFRTGNYGYTF. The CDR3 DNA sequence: TGTGCCAGCAGTTTTCGAACAGGGAATTATGGCTACACCTTC.

The CDR3 region is CASSLERQTEAFF. CDR3 sequence (DNA): TGTGCCAGCAGCTTAGAACGGCAGACTGAAGCTTTCTTT. The rearrangement uses TRBV11-2 and TRBJ1-1; D uncertain. The CDR3 runs 13 residues. The ends were cut back, 0 bases at V and 5 bases at J, with 7 bases in the middle. Germline V gene sequence: CDR1 SGHAT, CDR2 FQNNGV. Full variable domain (missing parts from reference TRBV11-2 and TRBJ1-1): EAGVAQSPRYKIIEKRQSVAFWCNPISGHATLYWYQQILGQGPKLLIQFQNNGVVDDSQLPKDRFSAERLKGVDSTLKIQPAKLEDSAVYLCASSLERQTEAFFGQGTRLTVV.

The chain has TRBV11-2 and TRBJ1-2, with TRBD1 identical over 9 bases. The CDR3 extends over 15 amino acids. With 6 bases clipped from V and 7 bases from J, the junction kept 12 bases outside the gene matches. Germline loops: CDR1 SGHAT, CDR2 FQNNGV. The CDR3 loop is CASRPIDRGVGGYTF. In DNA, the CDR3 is TGTGCCAGCAGACCAATCGACAGGGGGGTTGGTGGCTACACCTTC. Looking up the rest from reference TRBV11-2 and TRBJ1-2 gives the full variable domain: EAGVAQSPRYKIIEKRQSVAFWCNPISGHATLYWYQQILGQGPKLLIQFQNNGVVDDSQLPKDRFSAERLKGVDSTLKIQPAKLEDSAVYLCASRPIDRGVGGYTFGSGTRLTVV.

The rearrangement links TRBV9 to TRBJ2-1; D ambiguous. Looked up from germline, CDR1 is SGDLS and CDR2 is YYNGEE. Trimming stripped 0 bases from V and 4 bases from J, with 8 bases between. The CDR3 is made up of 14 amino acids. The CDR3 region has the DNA TGTGCCAGCAGCGTAGACTACGAGTACAATGAGCAGTTCTTC. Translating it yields CASSVDYEYNEQFF.

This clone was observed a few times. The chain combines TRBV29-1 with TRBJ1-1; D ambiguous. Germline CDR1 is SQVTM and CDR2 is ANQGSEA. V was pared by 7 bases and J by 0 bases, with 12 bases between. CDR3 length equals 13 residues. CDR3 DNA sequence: TGCAGCGGGTCGGGGATCTTGAACACTGAAGCTTTCTTT. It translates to CSGSGILNTEAFF.

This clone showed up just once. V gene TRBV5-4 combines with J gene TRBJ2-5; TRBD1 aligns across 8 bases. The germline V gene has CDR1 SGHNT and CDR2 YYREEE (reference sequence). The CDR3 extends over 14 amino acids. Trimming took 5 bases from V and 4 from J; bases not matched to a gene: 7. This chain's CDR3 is CASRSRGRPETQYF. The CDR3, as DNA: TGTGCCAGCAGATCCAGGGGGCGCCCAGAGACCCAGTACTTC. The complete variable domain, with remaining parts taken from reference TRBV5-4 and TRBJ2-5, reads ETGVTQSPTHLIKTRGQQVTLRCSSQSGHNTVSWYQQALGQGPQFIFQYYREEENGRGNFPPRFSGLQFPNYSSELNVNALELDDSALYLCASRSRGRPETQYFGPGTRLLVL.

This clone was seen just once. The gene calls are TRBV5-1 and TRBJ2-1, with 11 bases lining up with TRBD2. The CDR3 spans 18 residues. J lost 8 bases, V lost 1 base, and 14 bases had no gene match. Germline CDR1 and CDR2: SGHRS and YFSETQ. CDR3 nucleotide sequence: TGCGCCAGCAGCTTGTACCCACAACTAGCGGGAGTTGAGGATGAGCAGTTCTTC. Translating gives CASSLYPQLAGVEDEQFF.

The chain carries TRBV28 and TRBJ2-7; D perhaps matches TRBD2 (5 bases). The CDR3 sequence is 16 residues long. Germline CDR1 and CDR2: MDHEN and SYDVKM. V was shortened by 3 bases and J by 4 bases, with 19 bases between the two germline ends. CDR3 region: CASSFPPGRARYEQYF. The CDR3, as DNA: TGTGCCAGCAGTTTCCCCCCCGGGCGGGCACGATACGAGCAGTACTTC.

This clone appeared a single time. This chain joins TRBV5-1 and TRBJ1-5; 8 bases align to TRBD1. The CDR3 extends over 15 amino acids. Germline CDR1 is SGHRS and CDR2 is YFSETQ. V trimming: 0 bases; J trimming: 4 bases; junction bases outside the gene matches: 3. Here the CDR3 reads CASSLDTGGNQPQHF. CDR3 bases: TGCGCCAGCAGCTTGGATACAGGGGGTAATCAGCCCCAGCATTTT.

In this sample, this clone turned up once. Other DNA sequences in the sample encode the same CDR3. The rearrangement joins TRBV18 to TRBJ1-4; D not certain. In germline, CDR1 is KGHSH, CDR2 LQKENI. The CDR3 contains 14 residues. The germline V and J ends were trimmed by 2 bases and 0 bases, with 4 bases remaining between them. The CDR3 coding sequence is TGTGCCAGCTCACCAAGGTCAACTAATGAAAAACTGTTTTTT. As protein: CASSPRSTNEKLFF.

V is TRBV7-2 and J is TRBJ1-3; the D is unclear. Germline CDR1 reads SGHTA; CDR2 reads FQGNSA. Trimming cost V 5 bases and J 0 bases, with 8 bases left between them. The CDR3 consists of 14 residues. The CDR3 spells CASSLQFSGNTIYF. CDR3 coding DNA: TGTGCCAGCAGCCTACAATTCTCTGGAAACACCATATATTTT.

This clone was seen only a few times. The DNA of the CDR3 is TGTGCCTGGACAGGCGGCGACTCCTACGAGCAGTACTTC. Amino acid sequence: CAWTGGDSYEQYF. V is TRBV30 and J is TRBJ2-7, with unresolved D. Germline CDR1 reads GTSNPN; CDR2 reads SVGIG (reference sequence). Trimming stripped 4 bases from V and 0 bases from J, with 10 bases between. This CDR3 region has 13 residues.

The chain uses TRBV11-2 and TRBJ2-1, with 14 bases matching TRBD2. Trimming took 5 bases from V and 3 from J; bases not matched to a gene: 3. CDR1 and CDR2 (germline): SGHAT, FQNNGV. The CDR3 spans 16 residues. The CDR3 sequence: CASSMGLAGVYNEQFF. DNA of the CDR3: TGTGCCAGCAGCATGGGACTAGCGGGGGTCTACAATGAGCAGTTCTTC.

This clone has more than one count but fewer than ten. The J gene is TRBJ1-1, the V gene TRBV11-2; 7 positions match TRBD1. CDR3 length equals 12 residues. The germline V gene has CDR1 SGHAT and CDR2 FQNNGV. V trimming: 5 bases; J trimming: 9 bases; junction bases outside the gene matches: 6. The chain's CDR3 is CASSQIQGKAFF. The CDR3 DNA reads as TGTGCCAGCAGCCAAATACAGGGGAAAGCTTTCTTT.

DNA of the CDR3: TGTGCCAGCTCGTCCGACTCCGGGACATCTAACACTGAAGCTTTCTTT. It translates to CASSSDSGTSNTEAFF. The V and J genes are TRBV18 and TRBJ1-1, with a possible D match to TRBD1 (6 bases). This CDR3 is 16 amino acids long. Trimming removed 6 bases from V and 2 bases from J, with 19 bases in between. Germline-derived CDR1 and CDR2 are KGHSH and LQKENI.

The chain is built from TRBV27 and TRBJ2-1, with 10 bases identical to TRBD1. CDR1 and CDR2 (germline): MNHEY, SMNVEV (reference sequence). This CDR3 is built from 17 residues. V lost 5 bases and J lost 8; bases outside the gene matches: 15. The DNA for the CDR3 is TGTGCCAGCAGTATGCTCCTCCTCCGGGACAGGGGAGATGAGCAGTTCTTC. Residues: CASSMLLLRDRGDEQFF.

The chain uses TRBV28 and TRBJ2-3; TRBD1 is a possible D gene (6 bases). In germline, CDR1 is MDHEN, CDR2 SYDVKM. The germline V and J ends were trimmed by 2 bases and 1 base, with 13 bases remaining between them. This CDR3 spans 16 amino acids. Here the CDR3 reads CASSLMSTGRTDTQYF. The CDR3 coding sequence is TGTGCCAGCAGTTTAATGTCGACAGGTCGCACAGATACGCAGTATTTT.

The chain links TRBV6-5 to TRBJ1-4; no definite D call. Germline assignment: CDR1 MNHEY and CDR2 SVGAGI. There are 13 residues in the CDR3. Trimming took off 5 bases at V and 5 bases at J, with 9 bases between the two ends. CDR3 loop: CASSTDGNEKLFF. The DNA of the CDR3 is TGTGCCAGCAGTACGGACGGGAATGAAAAACTGTTTTTT.